A selection of T cell receptor beta chains follows, all from one sample in a study of cytomegalovirus exposure and HLA in healthy donors. TCRdb's copy holds only in-frame clones and misses some; the assay was immunoSEQ multiplex PCR. The sample includes fewer than 120,000 clones, 75% to 90% of them seen just once. Material for sequencing was PBMCs. These receptors came from a man aged 35 to 55 in good health and CMV-seronegative. CDR3s include the opening cysteine and the closing phenylalanine or tryptophan.

v_call	j_call	cdr3_aa
TRBV4-2	TRBJ1-1	CASSQVVGIGTEAFF
TRBV19	TRBJ1-2	CASSINPGNYGYTF
TRBV5-1	TRBJ2-1	CASSLILGQGPMSEQFF
TRBV7-8	TRBJ2-7	CASSRGQGTANFYEQYF
TRBV7-9	TRBJ2-1	CASSLDLAGRGEQFF
TRBV2	TRBJ1-1	CASSGDRGGKLTEAFF
TRBV30	TRBJ2-7	CAWLQTGVHEQYF
TRBV7-6	TRBJ1-4	CASSLDPNRGAEKLFF
TRBV18	TRBJ1-4	CASSPRSNEKLFF
TRBV25-1	TRBJ1-1	CASSEGALGKTEAFF
TRBV13	TRBJ2-7	CASSLGELRLQGSEQYF
TRBV28	TRBJ1-6	CASGVTRDNSPLHF
TRBV28	TRBJ1-2	CASSSGTELYGYTF
TRBV7-2	TRBJ1-1	CASSLVGTGHTEAFF
TRBV5-5	TRBJ1-4	CASSLSRGQVREKLFF
TRBV28	TRBJ1-6	CASLPGQGASSPLHF
TRBV5-1	TRBJ2-7	CASSLSGTSGEQYF
TRBV13	TRBJ2-1	CASSDRDTNYNEQFF